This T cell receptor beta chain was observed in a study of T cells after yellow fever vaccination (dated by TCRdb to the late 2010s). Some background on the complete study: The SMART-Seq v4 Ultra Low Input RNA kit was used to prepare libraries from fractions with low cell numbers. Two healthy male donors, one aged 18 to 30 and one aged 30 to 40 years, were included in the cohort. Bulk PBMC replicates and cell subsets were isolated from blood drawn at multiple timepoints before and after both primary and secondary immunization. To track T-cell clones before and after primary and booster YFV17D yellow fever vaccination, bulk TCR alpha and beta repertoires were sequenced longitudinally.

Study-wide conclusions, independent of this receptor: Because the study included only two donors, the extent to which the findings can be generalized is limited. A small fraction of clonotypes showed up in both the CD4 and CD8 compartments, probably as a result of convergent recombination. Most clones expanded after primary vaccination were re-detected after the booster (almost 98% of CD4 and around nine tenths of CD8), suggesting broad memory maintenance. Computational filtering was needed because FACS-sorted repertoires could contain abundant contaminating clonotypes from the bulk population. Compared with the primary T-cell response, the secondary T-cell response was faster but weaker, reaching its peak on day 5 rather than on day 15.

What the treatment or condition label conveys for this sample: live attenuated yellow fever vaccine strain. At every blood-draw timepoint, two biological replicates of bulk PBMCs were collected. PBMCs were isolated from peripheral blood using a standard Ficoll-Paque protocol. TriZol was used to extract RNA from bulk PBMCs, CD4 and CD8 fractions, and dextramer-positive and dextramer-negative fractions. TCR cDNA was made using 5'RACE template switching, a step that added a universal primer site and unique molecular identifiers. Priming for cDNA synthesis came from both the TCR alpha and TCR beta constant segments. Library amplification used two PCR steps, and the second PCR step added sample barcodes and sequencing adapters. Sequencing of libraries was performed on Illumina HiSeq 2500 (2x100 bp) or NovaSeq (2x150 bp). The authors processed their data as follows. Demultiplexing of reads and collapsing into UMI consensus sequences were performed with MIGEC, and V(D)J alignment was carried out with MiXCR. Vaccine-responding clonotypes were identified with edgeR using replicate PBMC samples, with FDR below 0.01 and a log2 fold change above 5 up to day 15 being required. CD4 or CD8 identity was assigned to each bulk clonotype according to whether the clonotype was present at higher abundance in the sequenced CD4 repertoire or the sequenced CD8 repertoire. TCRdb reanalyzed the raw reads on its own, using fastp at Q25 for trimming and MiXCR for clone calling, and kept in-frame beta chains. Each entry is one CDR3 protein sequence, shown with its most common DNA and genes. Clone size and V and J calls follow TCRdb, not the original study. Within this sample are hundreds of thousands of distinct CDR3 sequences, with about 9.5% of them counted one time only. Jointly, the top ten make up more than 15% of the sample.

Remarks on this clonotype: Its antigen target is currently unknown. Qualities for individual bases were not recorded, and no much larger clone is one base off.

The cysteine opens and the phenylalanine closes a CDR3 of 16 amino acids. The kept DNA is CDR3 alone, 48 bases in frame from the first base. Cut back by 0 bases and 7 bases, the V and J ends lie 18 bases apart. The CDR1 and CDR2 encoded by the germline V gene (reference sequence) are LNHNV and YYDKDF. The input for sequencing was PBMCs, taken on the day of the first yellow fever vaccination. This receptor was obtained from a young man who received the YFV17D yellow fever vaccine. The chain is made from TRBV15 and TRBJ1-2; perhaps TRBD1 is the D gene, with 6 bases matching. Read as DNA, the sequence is TGTGCCACCAGCAGAGATCCGGCCGGGACACGTCGTGGCTACACCTTC. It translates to CATSRDPAGTRRGYTF. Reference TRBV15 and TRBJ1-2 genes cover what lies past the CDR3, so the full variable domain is DAMVIQNPRYQVTQFGKPVTLSCSQTLNHNVMYWYQQKSSQAPKLLFHYYDKDFNNEADTPDNFQSRRPNTSFCFLDIRSPGLGDTAMYLCATSRDPAGTRRGYTFGSGTRLTVV.